The 10 T cell receptor beta chains reported below all come from one sample, sequenced in a study of cytomegalovirus exposure and HLA in healthy donors. A multiplex PCR was run with 60 Vbeta primers and 13 Jbeta primers. Produced via immunoSEQ multiplex PCR; TCRdb's table is partial and in-frame only. The sample lists about 190,000 clones, less than 90% occurring once. The source material was PBMCs. These receptors were taken from a boy aged 5-17 years in good health and CMV-seronegative.

CDR3 region: CASSRDRGGYEQYF. The CDR3 nucleotides are TGTGCCAGCAGTCGGGACAGGGGAGGCTACGAGCAGTACTTC. The chain recombines TRBV6-5 with TRBJ2-7; 10 positions match TRBD1. This CDR3 has 14 residues. V shed 5 bases and J 3 bases; nucleotides not matched to a gene: 4. The germline V gene has CDR1 MNHEY and CDR2 SVGAGI.

The chain is built from TRBV7-2 and TRBJ1-3, with D possibly being TRBD1 (5 bases). The CDR3 consists of 16 residues. CDR1 is SGHTA and CDR2 is FQGNSA in the germline V gene. The V end was cut by 6 bases, the J end by 0 bases, with 15 bases between. The CDR3 loop reads CASSSTPQGSGNTIYF. The DNA of the CDR3 is TGTGCCAGCAGTTCAACACCCCAGGGCTCTGGAAACACCATATATTTT.

The gene calls are TRBV7-2 and TRBJ1-2; TRBD1 matches at 9 bases. The V and J ends lost 6 bases and 0 bases, in that order; junction bases with no gene match: 11. The CDR3 extends over 17 amino acids. CDR1 is SGHTA and CDR2 is FQGNSA in the germline V gene. CDR3: CASRPGTGTVANYGYTF. The CDR3 region has the DNA TGTGCCAGCAGACCCGGGACAGGGACCGTCGCTAACTATGGCTACACCTTC. The full variable domain, completed using reference TRBV7-2 and TRBJ1-2, is GAGVSQSPSNKVTEKGKDVELRCDPISGHTALYWYRQSLGQGLEFLIYFQGNSAPDKSGLPSDRFSAERTGGSVSTLTIQRTQQEDSAVYLCASRPGTGTVANYGYTFGSGTRLTVV.

The V gene is TRBV18, the J gene TRBJ2-4; D ambiguous. The CDR3 consists of 13 residues. Germline V gene sequence: CDR1 KGHSH, CDR2 LQKENI. V gave up 2 bases and J gave up 5 bases, with 7 bases separating them. Here the CDR3 reads CASSPGPQNIQYF. The CDR3 coding sequence is TGTGCCAGCTCACCAGGGCCCCAAAACATTCAGTACTTC.

This rearrangement joins TRBV21-1 to TRBJ2-7; the table gives TRBD2 as D, unverified against the DNA. TRBV21-1 has pseudogene status. There are 15 residues in the CDR3. The CDR3 DNA reads as TGTGCCAGCAGCAAAGGAGTTACGGGGGTTTGCGAGCAGTACTTC. This codes for CASSKGVTGVCEQYF.

The chain combines TRBV6-5 with TRBJ2-5; 8 bases match TRBD2. V shed 0 bases and J 4 bases; nucleotides not matched to a gene: 4. The CDR3 consists of 15 residues. Germline CDR1 is MNHEY and CDR2 is SVGAGI. The CDR3 bases are TGTGCCAGCAGTTACTCTGTCGGGGGGGCAGAGACCCAGTACTTC. Translating gives CASSYSVGGAETQYF.

The genes are TRBV5-1 and TRBJ2-5, with D possibly matching TRBD2 (6 bases). Germline lookup yields CDR1 SGHRS and CDR2 YFSETQ. V dropped 3 bases and J dropped 4 bases, with 22 bases sitting between them. The CDR3 spans 17 residues. CDR3 protein: CASSSGLLSGSRETQYF. As DNA, the CDR3 is TGCGCCAGCAGCTCGGGACTCCTCAGCGGCTCCCGAGAGACCCAGTACTTC. The variable domain in full, with the rest retrieved from reference TRBV5-1 and TRBJ2-5, is KAGVTQTPRYLIKTRGQQVTLSCSPISGHRSVSWYQQTPGQGLQFLFEYFSETQRNKGNFPGRFSGRQFSNSRSEMNVSTLELGDSALYLCASSSGLLSGSRETQYFGPGTRLLVL.

V is TRBV7-9 and J is TRBJ2-1; no definite D call. V gave up 2 bases and J gave up 4 bases, with 12 bases separating them. Germline V gene lookup returns CDR1 SEHNR and CDR2 FQNEAQ (reference sequence). The CDR3 is 15 amino acids. The CDR3 bases are TGTGCCAGCAGCTTACCCCGGTTGAGGTACAATGAGCAGTTCTTC. The encoded protein is CASSLPRLRYNEQFF.

The chain joins TRBV5-1 to TRBJ2-1; D remains ambiguous. V was trimmed by 0 bases and J by 4 bases, leaving 5 bases between them. The CDR3 consists of 13 residues. Germline V gene data show CDR1 as SGHRS and CDR2 as YFSETQ. CDR3 region: CASSLDSYNEQFF. The CDR3, as DNA: TGCGCCAGCAGCTTGGACAGTTACAATGAGCAGTTCTTC.

The chain combines TRBV30 with TRBJ1-1; 8 nucleotides align to TRBD1. The germline V gene has CDR1 GTSNPN and CDR2 SVGIG (reference sequence). Trimming cost V 4 bases and J 6 bases; bases outside gene matches: 7. The CDR3 runs 13 residues. The chain's CDR3 is CAWTKPTGAEAFF. CDR3 sequence (DNA): TGTGCCTGGACCAAACCGACAGGGGCTGAAGCTTTCTTT.